The 8 T cell receptor beta chains below were found in one sample sequenced in a study of CD4 T cells in relation to SARS-CoV-2 and coronaviruses. Clones were sequenced by immunoSEQ multiplex PCR, and TCRdb holds only the in-frame ones, with some missing. The sample records around 11,000 clones, over 80% being singletons. Input material: naive CD4+ T cells from PBMCs. Noted subset: naive CD4+ T cells isolated by negative enrichment. The receptors here all came from an adult with COVID-19.

The gene calls are TRBV27 and TRBJ1-1; tentative D call: TRBD1 (6 bases). This CDR3 region has 14 residues. V shed 5 bases and J shed 12 bases, with 22 bases lying between them. Germline V CDR1 and CDR2: MNHEY, SMNVEV (reference sequence). CDR3 residues: CASSPSGGPPNTFF. DNA of the CDR3: TGTGCCAGCAGTCCCAGCGGGGGCCCCCCAAATACTTTCTTT.

A single count supports this clone. The chain employs TRBV9 and TRBJ2-2, with D uncertain. V was shortened by 3 bases and J by 1 base, with 7 bases between the two germline ends. In germline, CDR1 is SGDLS, CDR2 YYNGEE. The CDR3 totals 14 residues. The CDR3 reads CASSDRGNTGELFF. The CDR3 DNA follows: TGTGCCAGCAGCGACCGAGGGAACACCGGGGAGCTGTTTTTT.

The V call is TRBV6-5, the J call TRBJ2-7; weak D call: TRBD2 (6 bases). The CDR3 is made up of 15 amino acids. Trimming removed 3 bases from V and 7 bases from J, with 19 bases in between. In germline, CDR1 is MNHEY, CDR2 SVGAGI. In nucleotides, the CDR3 is TGTGCCAGCAGTTATGTGGGGACTGACATCAGGGAGCAGTACTTC. Amino acids: CASSYVGTDIREQYF.

This chain joins TRBV4-1 and TRBJ2-7; no clear D. CDR1 and CDR2 from the germline V gene are MGHRA and YSYEKL. V was pared by 0 bases and J by 2 bases, with 14 bases between. The CDR3 is 16 residues long. CDR3 DNA: TGCGCCAGCAGCCAAGATCAGTGGGGAATTACCTACGAGCAGTACTTC. Encoded protein: CASSQDQWGITYEQYF.

CDR3 amino acids: CATSDPRGTYEQYF. CDR3 sequence (DNA): TGTGCCACCAGTGACCCCCGGGGGACCTACGAGCAGTACTTC. The chain carries TRBV24-1 and TRBJ2-7, with D possibly matching TRBD2 (6 bases). The CDR3 consists of 14 residues. Germline-derived CDR1 and CDR2 are KGHDR and SFDVKD. V was shortened by 4 bases and J by 2 bases, with 11 bases between the two germline ends.

The gene calls are TRBV5-1 and TRBJ2-6; 7 bases are shared with TRBD1. V shed 4 bases, J shed 2 bases, and the junction held 3 bases outside the gene matches. This CDR3 is 15 amino acids long. Per the germline V gene, CDR1 is SGHRS and CDR2 is YFSETQ. The CDR3 region is CASSLQGAGANVLTF. In nucleotides, the CDR3 is TGCGCCAGCAGCCTCCAGGGGGCTGGGGCCAACGTCCTGACTTTC.

The chain employs TRBV6-5 and TRBJ2-5; 8 nucleotides line up with TRBD1. This CDR3 has 14 residues. V gave up 7 bases and J gave up 4 bases; unmatched junction bases: 8. Germline lookup yields CDR1 MNHEY and CDR2 SVGAGI. CDR3 nucleotide sequence: TGTGCCAGCATCAACAACAGGGGGGCAGAGACCCAGTACTTC. Amino acids: CASINNRGAETQYF.

The J gene is TRBJ1-3, the V gene TRBV3-1 (or the pseudogene TRBV3-2); D might be TRBD1 (5 bases). The CDR3 covers 15 residues. With 5 bases removed from V and 2 bases from J, the gap between germline ends came to 13 bases. Germline V gene lookup returns CDR1 LGHDT and CDR2 YNNKEL (reference sequence). Here the CDR3 reads CASSTRVRPGNTIYF. The CDR3 region has the DNA TGTGCCAGCAGCACCAGGGTACGGCCTGGAAACACCATATATTTT.